Each of the 6 T cell receptor beta chains below was sequenced from the same sample in a study of cytomegalovirus exposure and HLA in healthy donors. In the PCR, 60 Vbeta and 13 Jbeta primers were used. Clones were sequenced by immunoSEQ multiplex PCR, and TCRdb holds only the in-frame ones, with some missing. The data contain roughly 150,000 clones, over 60% of them seen just once; the ten biggest clones take up 2.5% to 3.5%. The sample was PBMCs. The receptor source for this set is a male donor in good health and CMV-seronegative.

The chain joins TRBV4-3 to TRBJ2-5; no clear D gene. The end of the DNA aligns better with TRBJ2-7, so the J call may be wrong. This CDR3 has 13 amino acids. The V gene's germline CDR1 is LGHNA and CDR2 YSLEER. This chain's CDR3 is CASSQDGQFEQYF. The CDR3 DNA follows: TGCGCCAGCAGCCAAGATGGGCAGTTCGAGCAGTACTTC.

Only one count was recorded for this clone. This chain uses TRBV28 with TRBJ2-1; tentative D call: TRBD2 (7 bases). This CDR3 has 14 amino acids. Trimming removed 5 bases from V and 0 bases from J, with 8 bases in between. Germline CDR1 reads MDHEN; CDR2 reads SYDVKM. Written as DNA, the CDR3 is TGTGCCAGCAGTAGGGGGGGCTCCTACAATGAGCAGTTCTTC. This encodes CASSRGGSYNEQFF.

J is TRBJ2-3 and V is TRBV5-4, with D perhaps TRBD2 (6 bases). The germline gives CDR1 SGHNT, CDR2 YYREEE (reference sequence). Trimming removed 1 base from V and 11 bases from J, with 23 bases in between. The CDR3 has 16 residues. CDR3 protein: CASSLYGPSTRDGQYF. In DNA, the CDR3 is TGTGCCAGCAGCTTGTACGGGCCTAGCACGCGGGATGGGCAGTATTTT.

This clone was counted between two and nine times. The rearrangement links TRBV28 to TRBJ2-4; TRBD1 agrees at 7 bases. CDR3 length equals 15 residues. Germline CDR1 is MDHEN and CDR2 is SYDVKM. V lost 5 bases and J lost 1; bases outside the gene matches: 5. CDR3 sequence reads: CASSRQGVAKNIQYF. The CDR3 DNA is TGTGCCAGCAGTCGACAGGGTGTCGCCAAAAACATTCAGTACTTC.

The chain carries TRBV7-9 and TRBJ2-3; D perhaps matches TRBD1 (7 bases). The CDR3 loop spans 14 amino acids. Germline-derived CDR1 and CDR2 are SEHNR and FQNEAQ (reference sequence). With 1 base removed from V and 4 bases from J, the gap between germline ends came to 9 bases. CDR3 protein: CASSLGRGPDTQYF. CDR3 sequence (DNA): TGTGCCAGCAGCTTAGGGAGGGGGCCAGATACGCAGTATTTT. Using reference TRBV7-9 and TRBJ2-3 for the parts outside the CDR3, the full variable domain is DTGVSQNPRHKITKRGQNVTFRCDPISEHNRLYWYRQTLGQGPEFLTYFQNEAQLEKSRLLSDRFSAERPKGSFSTLEIQRTEQGDSAMYLCASSLGRGPDTQYFGPGTRLTVL.

Only a few counts were recorded for this clone. The rearrangement links TRBV6-1 to TRBJ2-5; 9 bases fit TRBD1. CDR3 length: 14 residues. Germline assignment: CDR1 MNHNS and CDR2 SASEGT. Trimming removed 10 bases from V and 1 base from J; junction bases left unmatched: 7. CDR3 coding DNA: TGTGCCACCCACCGGGGACAGGGCCAAGAGACCCAGTACTTC. It encodes CATHRGQGQETQYF.